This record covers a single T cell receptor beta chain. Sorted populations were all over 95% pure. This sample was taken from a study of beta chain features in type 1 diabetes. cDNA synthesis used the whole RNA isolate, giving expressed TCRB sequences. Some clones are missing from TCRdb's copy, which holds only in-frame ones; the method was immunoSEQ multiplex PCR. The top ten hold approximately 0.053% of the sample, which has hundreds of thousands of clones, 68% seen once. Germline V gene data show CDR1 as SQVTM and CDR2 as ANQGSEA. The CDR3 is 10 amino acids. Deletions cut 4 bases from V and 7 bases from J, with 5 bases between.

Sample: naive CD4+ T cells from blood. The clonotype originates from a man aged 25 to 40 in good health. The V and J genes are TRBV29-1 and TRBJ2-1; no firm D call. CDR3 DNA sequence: TGCAGCGTTGTAGAGAATGAGCAGTTCTTC. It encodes CSVVENEQFF.